This TCR beta chain was identified in a study of T cell changes during pregnancy in multiple sclerosis. Method: immunoSEQ multiplex PCR; TCRdb's copy keeps in-frame clones and lacks some. Of tens of thousands of clones listed, 80% to 95% are singletons. J lost 5 bases, V lost 2 bases, and 11 bases had no gene match. The CDR3 consists of 16 residues. Germline assignment: CDR1 MNHEY and CDR2 SVGAGI. Specimen: peripheral blood, collected after pregnancy. This chain uses TRBV6-5 with TRBJ1-2; 7 bases line up with TRBD1. The sequence came from a female donor with multiple sclerosis, enrolled in a pregnancy study. The CDR3 loop reads CASSYAGGQTLYGYTF. For the CDR3, the DNA is TGTGCCAGCAGTTACGCCGGGGGACAGACCCTTTATGGCTACACCTTC.